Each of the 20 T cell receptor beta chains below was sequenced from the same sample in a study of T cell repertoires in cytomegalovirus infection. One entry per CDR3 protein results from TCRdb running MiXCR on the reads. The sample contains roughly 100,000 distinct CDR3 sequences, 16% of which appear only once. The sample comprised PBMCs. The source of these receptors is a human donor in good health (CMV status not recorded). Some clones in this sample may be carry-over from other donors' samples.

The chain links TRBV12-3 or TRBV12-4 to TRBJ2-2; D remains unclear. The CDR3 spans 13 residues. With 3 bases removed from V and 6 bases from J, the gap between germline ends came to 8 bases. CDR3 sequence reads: CASSFFVAGELFF. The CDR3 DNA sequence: TGTGCCAGCAGTTTTTTTGTCGCCGGGGAGCTGTTTTTT.

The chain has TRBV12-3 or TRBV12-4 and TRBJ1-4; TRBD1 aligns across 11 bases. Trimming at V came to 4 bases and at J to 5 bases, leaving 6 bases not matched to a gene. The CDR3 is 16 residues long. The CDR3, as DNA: TGTGCCAGCAGTTCTGCGGGACAGGGGGAGAATGAAAAACTGTTTTTT. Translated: CASSSAGQGENEKLFF.

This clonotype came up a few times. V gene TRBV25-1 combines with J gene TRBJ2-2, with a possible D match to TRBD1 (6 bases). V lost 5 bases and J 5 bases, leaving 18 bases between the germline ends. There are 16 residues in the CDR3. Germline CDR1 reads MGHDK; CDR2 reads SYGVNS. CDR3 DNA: TGTGCCAGCAGTCCCAGAGGCAGGGGCGATACCGGGGAGCTGTTTTTT. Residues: CASSPRGRGDTGELFF. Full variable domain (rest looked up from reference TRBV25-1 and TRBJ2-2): EADIYQTPRYLVIGTGKKITLECSQTMGHDKMYWYQQDPGMELHLIHYSYGVNSTEKGDLSSESTVSRIRTEHFPLTLESARPSHTSQYLCASSPRGRGDTGELFFGEGSRLTVL.

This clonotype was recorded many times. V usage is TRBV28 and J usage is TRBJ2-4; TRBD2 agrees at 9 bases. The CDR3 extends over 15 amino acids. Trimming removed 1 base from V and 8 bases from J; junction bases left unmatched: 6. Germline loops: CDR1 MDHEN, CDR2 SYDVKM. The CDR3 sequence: CASSLLGSGGDIQYF. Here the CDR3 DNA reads TGTGCCAGCAGTTTATTGGGTAGCGGGGGTGACATTCAGTACTTC.

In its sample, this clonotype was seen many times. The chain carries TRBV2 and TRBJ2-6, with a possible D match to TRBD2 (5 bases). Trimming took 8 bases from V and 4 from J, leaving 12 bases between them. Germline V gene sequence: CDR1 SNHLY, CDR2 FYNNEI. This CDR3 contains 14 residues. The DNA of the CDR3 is TGTGCCAGCCGAGGGTCTCTGGGGGCCAACGTCCTGACTTTC. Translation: CASRGSLGANVLTF.

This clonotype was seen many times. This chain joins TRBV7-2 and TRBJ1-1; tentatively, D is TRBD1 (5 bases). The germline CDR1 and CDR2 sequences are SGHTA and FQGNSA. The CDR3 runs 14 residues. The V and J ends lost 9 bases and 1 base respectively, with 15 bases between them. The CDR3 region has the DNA TGTGCCAGTCGAGCTGCGACAGCGAACACTGAAGCTTTCTTT. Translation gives CASRAATANTEAFF.

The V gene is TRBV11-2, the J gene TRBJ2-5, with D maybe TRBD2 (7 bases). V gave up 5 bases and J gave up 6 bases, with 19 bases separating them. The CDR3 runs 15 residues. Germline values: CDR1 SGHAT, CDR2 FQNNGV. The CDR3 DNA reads TGTGCCAGCAGCCATAATAGGGGGGGCGGAAAGACCCAGTACTTC. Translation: CASSHNRGGGKTQYF.

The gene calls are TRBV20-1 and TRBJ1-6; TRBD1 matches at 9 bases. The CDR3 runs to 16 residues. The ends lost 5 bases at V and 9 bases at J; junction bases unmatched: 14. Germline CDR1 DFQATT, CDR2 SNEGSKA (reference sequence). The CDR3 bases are TGCAGTGCTGGATACTCGGGACAGGGATTTCGTTCACCCCTCCACTTT. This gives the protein CSAGYSGQGFRSPLHF.

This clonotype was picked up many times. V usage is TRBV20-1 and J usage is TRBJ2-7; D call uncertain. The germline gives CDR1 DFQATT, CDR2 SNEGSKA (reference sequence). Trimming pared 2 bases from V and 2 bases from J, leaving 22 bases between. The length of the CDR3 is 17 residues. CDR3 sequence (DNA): TGCAGTGCTAGATTAAGGGTGGCGGTACAGCCGCCCTACGAGCAGTACTTC. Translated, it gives CSARLRVAVQPPYEQYF.

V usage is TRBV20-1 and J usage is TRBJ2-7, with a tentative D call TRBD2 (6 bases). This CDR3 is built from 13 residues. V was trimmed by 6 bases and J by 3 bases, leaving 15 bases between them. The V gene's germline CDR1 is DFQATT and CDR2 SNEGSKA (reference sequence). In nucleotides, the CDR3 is TGCAGTGCAATTGGCGGGGCGGACTACGAGCAGTACTTC. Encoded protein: CSAIGGADYEQYF.

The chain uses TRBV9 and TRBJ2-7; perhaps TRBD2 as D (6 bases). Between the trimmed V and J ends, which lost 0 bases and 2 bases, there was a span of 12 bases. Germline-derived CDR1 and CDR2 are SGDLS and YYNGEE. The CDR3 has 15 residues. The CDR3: CASSVDGEAAYEQYF. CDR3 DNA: TGTGCCAGCAGCGTAGACGGGGAGGCCGCCTACGAGCAGTACTTC. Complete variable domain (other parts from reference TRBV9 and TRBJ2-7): DSGVTQTPKHLITATGQRVTLRCSPRSGDLSVYWYQQSLDQGLQFLIQYYNGEERAKGNILERFSAQQFPDLHSELNLSSLELGDSALYFCASSVDGEAAYEQYFGPGTRLTVT.

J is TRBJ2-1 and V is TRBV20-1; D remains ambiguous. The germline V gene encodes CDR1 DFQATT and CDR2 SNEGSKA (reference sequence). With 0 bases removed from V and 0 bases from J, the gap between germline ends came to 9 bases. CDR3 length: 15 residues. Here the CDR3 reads CSAREGSVSYNEQFF. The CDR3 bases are TGCAGTGCTAGAGAAGGGTCGGTCTCCTACAATGAGCAGTTCTTC.

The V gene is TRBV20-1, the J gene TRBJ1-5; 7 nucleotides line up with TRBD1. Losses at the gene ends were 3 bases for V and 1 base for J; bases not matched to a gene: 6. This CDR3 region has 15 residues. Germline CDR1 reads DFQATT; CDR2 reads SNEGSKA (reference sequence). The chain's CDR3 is CSARIPGGSNQPQHF. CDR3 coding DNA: TGCAGTGCTAGGATACCAGGGGGAAGCAATCAGCCCCAGCATTTT.

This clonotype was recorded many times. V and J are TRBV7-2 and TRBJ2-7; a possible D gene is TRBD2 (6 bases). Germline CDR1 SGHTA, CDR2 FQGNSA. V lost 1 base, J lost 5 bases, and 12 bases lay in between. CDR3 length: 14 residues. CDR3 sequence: CASSLDSGSNEQYF. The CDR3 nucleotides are TGTGCCAGCAGCTTAGATAGCGGATCGAACGAGCAGTACTTC.

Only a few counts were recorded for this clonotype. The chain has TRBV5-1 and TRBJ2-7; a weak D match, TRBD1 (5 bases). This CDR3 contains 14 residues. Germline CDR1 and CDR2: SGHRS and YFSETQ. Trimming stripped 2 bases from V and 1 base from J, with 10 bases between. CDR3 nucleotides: TGCGCCAGCAGCTTTCGCAGGGATTCCTACGAGCAGTACTTC. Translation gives CASSFRRDSYEQYF.

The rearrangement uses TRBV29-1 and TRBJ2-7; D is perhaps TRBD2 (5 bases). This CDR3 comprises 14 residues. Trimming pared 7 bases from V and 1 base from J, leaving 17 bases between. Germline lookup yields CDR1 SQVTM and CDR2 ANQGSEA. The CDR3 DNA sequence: TGCAGCGCCGCCCCCGGACTCTCATCCTACGAGCAGTACTTC. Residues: CSAAPGLSSYEQYF.

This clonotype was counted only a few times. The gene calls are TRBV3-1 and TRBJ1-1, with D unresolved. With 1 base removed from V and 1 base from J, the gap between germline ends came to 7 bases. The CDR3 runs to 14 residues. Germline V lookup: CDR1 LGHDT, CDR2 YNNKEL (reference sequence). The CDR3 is CASSQGGKNTEAFF. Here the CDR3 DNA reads TGTGCCAGCAGCCAAGGGGGAAAGAACACTGAAGCTTTCTTT. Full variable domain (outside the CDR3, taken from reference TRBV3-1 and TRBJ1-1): DTAVSQTPKYLVTQMGNDKSIKCEQNLGHDTMYWYKQDSKKFLKIMFSYNNKELIINETVPNRFSPKSPDKAHLNLHINSLELGDSAVYFCASSQGGKNTEAFFGQGTRLTVV.

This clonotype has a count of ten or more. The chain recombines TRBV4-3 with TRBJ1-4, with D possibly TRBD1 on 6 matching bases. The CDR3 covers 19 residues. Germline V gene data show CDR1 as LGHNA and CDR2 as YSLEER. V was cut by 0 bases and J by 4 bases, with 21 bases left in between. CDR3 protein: CASSQDPPRQGRFNEKLFF. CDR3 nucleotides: TGCGCCAGCAGCCAAGACCCACCCCGGCAGGGGAGGTTTAATGAAAAACTGTTTTTT.

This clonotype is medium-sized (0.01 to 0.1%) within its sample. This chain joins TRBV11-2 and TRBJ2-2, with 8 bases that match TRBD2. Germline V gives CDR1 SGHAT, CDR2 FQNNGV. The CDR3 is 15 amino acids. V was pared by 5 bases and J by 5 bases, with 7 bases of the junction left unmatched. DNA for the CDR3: TGTGCCAGCAGCCTCGGGGGGGCTGGGACCGGGGAGCTGTTTTTT. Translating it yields CASSLGGAGTGELFF. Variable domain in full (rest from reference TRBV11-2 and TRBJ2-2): EAGVAQSPRYKIIEKRQSVAFWCNPISGHATLYWYQQILGQGPKLLIQFQNNGVVDDSQLPKDRFSAERLKGVDSTLKIQPAKLEDSAVYLCASSLGGAGTGELFFGEGSRLTVL.

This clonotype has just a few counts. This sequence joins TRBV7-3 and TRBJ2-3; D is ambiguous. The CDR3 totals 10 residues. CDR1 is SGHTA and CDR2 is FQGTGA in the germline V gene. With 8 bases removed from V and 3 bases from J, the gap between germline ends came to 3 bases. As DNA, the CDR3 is TGTGCCAGCGGAACAGATACGCAGTATTTT. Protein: CASGTDTQYF.